This entry lists 28 T cell receptor beta chains sequenced from one sample in a study of PD-1 blockade in classical Hodgkin lymphoma. Time point reported: cycle 4 day 1 (C4D1), after 6 weeks of nivolumab. Relapse after autologous stem cell transplantation occurred in every patient, and brentuximab vedotin exposure varied. Profiling relied on immunoSEQ multiplex PCR, and the TCRdb table lists in-frame clones only, not all of them. The sample contains about 93,000 clones, around 80% of which appear only once. Material: peripheral blood mononuclear cells (PBMCs), obtained before the fourth cycle of nivolumab. These receptors all stem from a human donor with classical Hodgkin lymphoma.

V and J are TRBV5-1 and TRBJ2-7; a weak D match, TRBD1 (5 bases). In germline, CDR1 is SGHRS, CDR2 YFSETQ. With 0 bases removed from V and 7 bases from J, the gap between germline ends came to 14 bases. This CDR3 contains 14 residues. The CDR3 bases are TGCGCCAGCAGCTTGGATGGGGCCTCGCGGGAGCAGTACTTC. Protein sequence: CASSLDGASREQYF.

This chain links TRBV28 with TRBJ2-7; D possibly corresponds to TRBD2 (6 bases). CDR3 length: 15 residues. Germline V CDR1 and CDR2: MDHEN, SYDVKM. The V end was cut by 7 bases, the J end by 2 bases, with 18 bases between. The CDR3: CASTPGGRFPYEQYF. The CDR3 DNA reads TGTGCCAGCACCCCTGGGGGGAGGTTCCCCTACGAGCAGTACTTC.

The rearrangement links TRBV27 to TRBJ2-3, with D perhaps TRBD1 or TRBD2 (6 bases each). Trimming removed 2 bases at V and 0 bases at J, with 9 bases between. CDR3 length: 15 amino acids. Per germline, CDR1 MNHEY and CDR2 SMNVEV (reference sequence). CDR3 amino acids: CASSLRGVSTDTQYF. In DNA form, the CDR3 reads TGTGCCAGCAGTTTAAGGGGGGTCAGCACAGATACGCAGTATTTT.

This sequence joins TRBV19 and TRBJ2-7; the match to TRBD2 covers 7 bases. The junction had 15 bases not matched to a gene; V was cut back by 8 bases and J by 2 bases. The CDR3 contains 16 residues. Germline CDR1 is LNHDA and CDR2 is SQIVND (reference sequence). The CDR3 spells CASGLEGRGAPYEQYF. CDR3 sequence (DNA): TGTGCCAGTGGCCTCGAGGGGAGGGGAGCTCCCTACGAGCAGTACTTC.

This sequence joins TRBV30 and TRBJ1-4; D ambiguous. The V gene lost 8 bases and the J gene lost 6 bases, with 10 bases spanning the gap. The CDR3 is 11 residues long. Germline V gives CDR1 GTSNPN, CDR2 SVGIG (reference sequence). CDR3 region: CAQSFDEKLFF. CDR3 nucleotide sequence: TGTGCCCAGAGTTTCGATGAAAAACTGTTTTTT. The full variable domain, rest sourced from reference TRBV30 and TRBJ1-4, is SQTIHQWPATLVQPVGSPLSLECTVEGTSNPNLYWYRQAAGRGLQLLFYSVGIGQISSEVPQNLSASRPQDRQFILSSKKLLLSDSGFYLCAQSFDEKLFFGSGTQLSVL.

This chain connects TRBV11-2 to TRBJ1-2; 11 nucleotides match TRBD1. Germline CDR1 SGHAT, CDR2 FQNNGV. The trim removed 3 bases at V and 0 bases at J, leaving 12 bases unmatched. This CDR3 is built from 19 residues. Written as DNA, the CDR3 is TGTGCCAGCAGCTTCGCCTTCTACCGGGACAGGGGGACTAACTATGGCTACACCTTC. The encoded protein is CASSFAFYRDRGTNYGYTF.

This clone was seen only once. This chain links TRBV11-2 with TRBJ1-1, with no clear D. V was shortened by 1 base and J by 0 bases, with 15 bases between the two germline ends. Germline V gives CDR1 SGHAT, CDR2 FQNNGV. The CDR3 contains 17 residues. CDR3 coding DNA: TGTGCCAGCAGCTTAGCAATGACCCCCACAATGAACACTGAAGCTTTCTTT. Its protein is CASSLAMTPTMNTEAFF.

This clone was found once. J is TRBJ2-7 and V is TRBV6-6; D is possibly TRBD1 or TRBD2 (5 bases each). V was pared by 1 base and J by 10 bases, with 8 bases between. The CDR3 consists of 11 residues. The V gene's germline CDR1 is MNHNY and CDR2 SVGAGI (reference sequence). CDR3 sequence reads: CASSYFRDQYF. Written as DNA, the CDR3 is TGTGCCAGCAGTTACTTCAGGGACCAGTACTTC.

This chain joins TRBV19 and TRBJ1-2; TRBD1 aligns across 8 bases. The CDR3 length is 15 residues. Unmatched junction bases numbered 7, after V lost 3 bases and J lost 4 bases. CDR1 and CDR2 from the germline V gene are LNHDA and SQIVND (reference sequence). The CDR3 DNA is TGTGCCAGTAGTATCGGACAGGGCGATATCTATGGCTACACCTTC. Translation: CASSIGQGDIYGYTF.

The chain is built from TRBV10-3 and TRBJ2-1, with 11 bases aligning to TRBD2. The germline V gene has CDR1 ENHRY and CDR2 SYGVKD. The CDR3 sequence is 16 residues long. V lost 4 bases, J lost 4 bases, and 6 bases stayed unmatched. DNA for the CDR3: TGTGCCATCAGTGTACTAGCGGGAGAAGAGTACAATGAGCAGTTCTTC. This encodes CAISVLAGEEYNEQFF.

The rearrangement links TRBV7-9 to TRBJ2-7; 8 positions agree with TRBD2. V lost 1 base and J lost 0; bases outside the gene matches: 5. CDR3 size: 16 residues. Germline CDR1 SEHNR, CDR2 FQNEAQ (reference sequence). CDR3 protein: CASSLGVAGTSYEQYF. For the CDR3, the DNA is TGTGCCAGCAGCTTAGGGGTAGCGGGAACCTCCTACGAGCAGTACTTC.

The chain recombines TRBV29-1 with TRBJ2-1; weak D call: TRBD2 (6 bases). This CDR3 contains 12 residues. Trimming took off 0 bases at V and 15 bases at J, with 15 bases between the two ends. Germline assignment: CDR1 SQVTM and CDR2 ANQGSEA. CDR3 residues: CSVEDRGEVGFF. CDR3 DNA: TGCAGCGTTGAAGATCGCGGGGAGGTGGGGTTCTTC.

The chain carries TRBV9 and TRBJ2-5; 10 bases match TRBD2. Germline V lookup: CDR1 SGDLS, CDR2 YYNGEE. The CDR3 is made up of 14 amino acids. V dropped 3 bases and J dropped 3; count of bases not matched to a gene: 2. The CDR3 sequence is CASSERGGEETQYF. CDR3 nucleotide sequence: TGTGCCAGCAGCGAGCGGGGGGGCGAAGAGACCCAGTACTTC. Looking up the rest from reference TRBV9 and TRBJ2-5 gives the full variable domain: DSGVTQTPKHLITATGQRVTLRCSPRSGDLSVYWYQQSLDQGLQFLIQYYNGEERAKGNILERFSAQQFPDLHSELNLSSLELGDSALYFCASSERGGEETQYFGPGTRLLVL.

The chain links TRBV5-1 to TRBJ1-2; D unclear. V was shortened by 0 bases and J by 4 bases, with 13 bases between the two germline ends. Germline values: CDR1 SGHRS, CDR2 YFSETQ. The CDR3 runs 15 residues. The CDR3 loop is CASSLGEGAIYGYTF. The CDR3 nucleotides read TGCGCCAGCAGCTTGGGTGAGGGAGCCATCTATGGCTACACCTTC.

The rearrangement links TRBV19 to TRBJ1-1, with 10 bases aligning to TRBD1. Germline values: CDR1 LNHDA, CDR2 SQIVND (reference sequence). The ends lost 5 bases at V and 5 bases at J; junction bases unmatched: 11. This CDR3 is built from 16 residues. CDR3: CASSLWDRGWGTEAFF. The CDR3 region has the DNA TGTGCCAGTAGTCTGTGGGACAGGGGATGGGGAACTGAAGCTTTCTTT. The variable domain in full, with the rest retrieved from reference TRBV19 and TRBJ1-1, is DGGITQSPKYLFRKEGQNVTLSCEQNLNHDAMYWYRQDPGQGLRLIYYSQIVNDFQKGDIAEGYSVSREKKESFPLTVTSAQKNPTAFYLCASSLWDRGWGTEAFFGQGTRLTVV.

The CDR3 loop is CASSKVVETGIKNTGELFF. In DNA form, the CDR3 reads TGTGCCAGCAGCAAAGTGGTCGAGACAGGCATCAAGAACACCGGGGAGCTGTTTTTT. The V call is TRBV21-1, the J call TRBJ2-2; the D call TRBD1 from the table was never checked on the DNA. TRBV21-1 is classified as a pseudogene. This CDR3 is built from 19 residues.

The chain is built from TRBV6-5 and TRBJ1-5; D might be TRBD1 (6 bases). CDR1 and CDR2 from the germline V gene are MNHEY and SVGAGI. The CDR3 runs 15 residues. Trimming removed 6 bases from V and 7 bases from J, with 19 bases in between. CDR3 sequence: CASSPLGTGRQPQHF. Here the CDR3 DNA reads TGTGCCAGCAGCCCCCTCGGTACAGGGAGGCAGCCCCAGCATTTT.

This clone was seen once. The chain links TRBV7-2 to TRBJ1-3; TRBD1 aligns across 9 bases. V shed 3 bases and J 3 bases; nucleotides not matched to a gene: 12. This CDR3 is built from 18 residues. The germline gives CDR1 SGHTA, CDR2 FQGNSA. The CDR3 DNA follows: TGTGCCAGCAGCTTCCTTCCTCCGGGACAGGGTAGTGGAAACACCATATATTTT. Protein: CASSFLPPGQGSGNTIYF.

The V call is TRBV28, the J call TRBJ1-2; D may be TRBD1 (6 bases). The CDR3 totals 16 residues. V gave up 6 bases and J gave up 0 bases, with 17 bases separating them. From germline, CDR1 is MDHEN and CDR2 SYDVKM. DNA of the CDR3: TGTGCCAGCAGCCCAATGACAGGAAACTCTAACTATGGCTACACCTTC. Translating gives CASSPMTGNSNYGYTF.

This clone was seen only a few times. The chain carries TRBV30 and TRBJ1-2; D call uncertain. The V end was cut by 0 bases, the J end by 1 base, with 6 bases between. Germline V gene sequence: CDR1 GTSNPN, CDR2 SVGIG (reference sequence). This CDR3 has 13 residues. The CDR3 is CAWSVPVNYGYTF. CDR3 coding DNA: TGTGCCTGGAGTGTGCCAGTTAACTATGGCTACACCTTC.

This clone came up a few times. This chain links TRBV4-2 with TRBJ1-1; TRBD1 matches at 9 bases. Germline-derived CDR1 and CDR2 are LGHNA and YNFKEQ. Trimming cost V 1 base and J 5 bases; bases outside gene matches: 5. This CDR3 has 15 residues. DNA for the CDR3: TGTGCCAGCAGCCAAGGTGACAGGGGGAGTACTGAAGCTTTCTTT. This encodes CASSQGDRGSTEAFF.

Comment on this clone: The sample contains more than one DNA sequence encoding this CDR3. The chain recombines TRBV18 with TRBJ1-4, with a weak D call TRBD1 (6 bases). Trimming left V 3 bases short and J 0 bases short, with 14 bases between. Germline CDR1 and CDR2: KGHSH and LQKENI. The CDR3 length is 17 residues. The CDR3 region is CASSPRQGTATNEKLFF. CDR3 nucleotide sequence: TGTGCCAGCTCACCTCGGCAGGGGACGGCAACTAATGAAAAACTGTTTTTT.

This chain connects TRBV10-3 to TRBJ2-3; 7 bases align to TRBD1. The CDR3 has 13 residues. The V gene end was trimmed by 11 bases and the J gene end by 4 bases; junction bases not matched to a gene: 9. The V gene's germline CDR1 is ENHRY and CDR2 SYGVKD. The CDR3 sequence: CASSPTGPDTQYF. As DNA, the CDR3 is TGTGCCTCCTCTCCGACAGGGCCAGATACGCAGTATTTT.

This clone has a single count. The chain recombines TRBV11-3 with TRBJ2-7, with TRBD2 identical over 7 bases. The CDR3 loop spans 14 amino acids. The germline V gene has CDR1 SGHNT and CDR2 YENEEA. Trimming at V came to 1 base and at J to 0 bases, leaving 0 bases not matched to a gene. The CDR3 loop is CASSLGGGSYEQYF. The CDR3 coding sequence is TGTGCCAGCAGCTTAGGCGGGGGCTCCTACGAGCAGTACTTC.

The chain uses TRBV7-9 and TRBJ2-7, with D tentatively TRBD1 (6 bases). The V end lost 3 bases, the J end lost 4 bases, and 16 bases lay between the germline ends. Germline V gives CDR1 SEHNR, CDR2 FQNEAQ (reference sequence). The CDR3 is 15 residues long. CDR3 DNA: TGTGCCAGCAGCTTGTCCGGGGCCAGGGGTTACGAGCAGTACTTC. Protein sequence: CASSLSGARGYEQYF.

This rearrangement joins TRBV6-5 to TRBJ1-1; TRBD1 matches at 11 bases. This CDR3 region has 13 residues. With 5 bases clipped from V and 6 bases from J, the junction kept 2 bases outside the gene matches. Germline V gene lookup returns CDR1 MNHEY and CDR2 SVGAGI. The CDR3 region is CASSTGQGAEAFF. Here the CDR3 DNA reads TGTGCCAGCAGTACGGGACAGGGGGCTGAAGCTTTCTTT.

This chain uses TRBV19 with TRBJ2-7, with 8 bases aligning to TRBD2. Germline loops: CDR1 LNHDA, CDR2 SQIVND (reference sequence). V lost 8 bases to trimming and J lost 0 bases; unmatched junction nucleotides: 6. This CDR3 is 14 amino acids long. As DNA, the CDR3 is TGTGCCAGTGGTCTAGCGGGTATCTCCTACGAGCAGTACTTC. This translates into CASGLAGISYEQYF. The whole variable domain, remainder taken from reference TRBV19 and TRBJ2-7, is DGGITQSPKYLFRKEGQNVTLSCEQNLNHDAMYWYRQDPGQGLRLIYYSQIVNDFQKGDIAEGYSVSREKKESFPLTVTSAQKNPTAFYLCASGLAGISYEQYFGPGTRLTVT.

V gene TRBV5-4 combines with J gene TRBJ1-4, with D maybe TRBD1 (6 bases). CDR3 length: 16 residues. Trimming stripped 4 bases from V and 0 bases from J, with 13 bases between. CDR1 and CDR2 (germline): SGHNT, YYREEE (reference sequence). The CDR3 DNA sequence: TGTGCCAGCAGCACAGGGACCGGGGCAACTAATGAAAAACTGTTTTTT. Amino acids: CASSTGTGATNEKLFF.